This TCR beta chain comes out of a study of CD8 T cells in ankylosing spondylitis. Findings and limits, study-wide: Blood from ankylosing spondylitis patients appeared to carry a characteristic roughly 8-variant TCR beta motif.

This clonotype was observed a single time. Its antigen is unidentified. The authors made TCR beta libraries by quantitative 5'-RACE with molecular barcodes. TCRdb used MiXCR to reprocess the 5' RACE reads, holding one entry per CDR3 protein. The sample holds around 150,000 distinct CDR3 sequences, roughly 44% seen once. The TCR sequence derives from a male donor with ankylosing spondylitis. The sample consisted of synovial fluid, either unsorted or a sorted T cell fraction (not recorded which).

The CDR3 loop reads CSVAGTGGSGELFF. In DNA, the CDR3 is TGCAGCGTTGCAGGGACAGGGGGCTCGGGGGAGCTGTTTTTT. V and J are TRBV29-1 and TRBJ2-2; 12 nucleotides match TRBD1. The CDR3 is 14 amino acids. The germline V gene encodes CDR1 SQVTM and CDR2 ANQGSEA. Losses at the gene ends were 4 bases for V and 8 bases for J; bases not matched to a gene: 5.